One and the same sample provided the 16 T cell receptor beta chains below, sequenced in a study of T cell responses to AZD1222 COVID-19 vaccine. Repertoires were generated with immunoSEQ multiplex PCR, while TCRdb's copy carries only in-frame clones and drops some. The sample comprises 100,000 or so clones, about 81% of which are singletons, and about 5% rests with the top ten. Sequences were derived from peripheral blood, sampled on day 0 of AZD1222 vaccination. The receptors stem from an adult in good health.

This sequence joins TRBV2 and TRBJ1-1, with unresolved D. The CDR3 runs to 16 residues. Germline V gives CDR1 SNHLY, CDR2 FYNNEI. V dropped 6 bases and J dropped 5 bases, with 22 bases sitting between them. The CDR3 sequence is CASRPNLGLSETEAFF. Written as DNA, the CDR3 is TGTGCCAGCAGACCCAACCTCGGACTCTCGGAAACTGAAGCTTTCTTT.

This clone was picked up one time. V is TRBV5-4 and J is TRBJ1-2; 7 bases align to TRBD1. V trimming: 4 bases; J trimming: 6 bases; junction bases outside the gene matches: 3. The germline V gene has CDR1 SGHNT and CDR2 YYREEE (reference sequence). The CDR3 totals 12 residues. The CDR3: CASSRGQDGYTF. The CDR3 coding sequence is TGTGCCAGCAGCAGGGGGCAGGATGGCTACACCTTC.

V usage is TRBV3-1 (or the pseudogene TRBV3-2) and J usage is TRBJ1-4; D unresolved. V lost 3 bases and J 8 bases, leaving 13 bases between the germline ends. Germline assignment: CDR1 LGHDT and CDR2 YNNKEL (reference sequence). This CDR3 is 14 amino acids long. Here the CDR3 reads CASSHAQVHEKLFF. CDR3 sequence (DNA): TGTGCCAGCAGCCATGCCCAGGTTCACGAAAAACTGTTTTTT.

The chain couples TRBV5-1 to TRBJ2-1, with TRBD1 as a possible D gene (6 bases). This CDR3 spans 13 amino acids. Germline-derived CDR1 and CDR2 are SGHRS and YFSETQ. V was clipped by 4 bases and J by 7 bases, with 12 bases between them. The CDR3 reads CASSILQGNEQFF. The CDR3 DNA is TGCGCCAGCAGCATACTACAGGGTAATGAGCAGTTCTTC.

This chain joins TRBV4-3 and TRBJ2-2; D gene ambiguous. Germline CDR1 reads LGHNA; CDR2 reads YSLEER. The V gene lost 4 bases and the J gene lost 3 bases, with 15 bases spanning the gap. The CDR3 extends over 16 amino acids. The CDR3 nucleotides are TGCGCCAGCAGCCCGGTCCGGAAAGGTGACACCGGGGAGCTGTTTTTT. This sequence encodes CASSPVRKGDTGELFF.

The chain joins TRBV30 to TRBJ1-1; D is ambiguous. Germline V lookup: CDR1 GTSNPN, CDR2 SVGIG (reference sequence). This CDR3 has 12 residues. V lost 4 bases, J lost 4 bases, and 10 bases lay in between. The CDR3 loop reads CAWIPGGTEAFF. CDR3 in DNA: TGTGCCTGGATCCCGGGCGGCACTGAAGCTTTCTTT.

V and J are TRBV5-4 and TRBJ2-3; TRBD2 agrees at 7 bases. CDR3 length: 16 amino acids. CDR1 SGHNT and CDR2 YYREEE come from the germline V gene (reference sequence). The ends lost 3 bases at V and 4 bases at J; junction bases unmatched: 11. The CDR3 sequence is CASSSGRGRSADTQYF. The CDR3 region has the DNA TGTGCCAGCAGCTCGGGGAGGGGCCGGTCCGCAGATACGCAGTATTTT. The full variable domain, rest sourced from reference TRBV5-4 and TRBJ2-3, is ETGVTQSPTHLIKTRGQQVTLRCSSQSGHNTVSWYQQALGQGPQFIFQYYREEENGRGNFPPRFSGLQFPNYSSELNVNALELDDSALYLCASSSGRGRSADTQYFGPGTRLTVL.

This chain links TRBV27 with TRBJ2-7, with D unclear. This CDR3 is 13 amino acids long. V lost 5 bases and J lost 6, with 14 bases in between. Germline CDR1 and CDR2: MNHEY and SMNVEV (reference sequence). CDR3 bases: TGTGCCAGCAGTACAACCCCCGGACGCGAGCAGTACTTC. It encodes CASSTTPGREQYF.

The chain joins TRBV27 to TRBJ1-2; TRBD1 aligns across 9 bases. The CDR3 sequence is 15 residues long. Looked up from germline, CDR1 is MNHEY and CDR2 is SMNVEV (reference sequence). V gave up 4 bases and J gave up 7 bases; unmatched junction bases: 10. The CDR3 DNA follows: TGTGCCAGCAGTTCTCCGGGACAGGGCTACTCTGGCTACACCTTC. Its protein product is CASSSPGQGYSGYTF.

The chain uses TRBV6-6 and TRBJ1-6; D might be TRBD1 (5 bases). The V gene lost 5 bases and the J gene lost 5 bases, with 22 bases spanning the gap. Per germline, CDR1 MNHNY and CDR2 SVGAGI (reference sequence). The CDR3 is made up of 18 amino acids. CDR3 sequence (DNA): TGTGCCAGCAGTCAGAGGGCAGGGACCCTATCCAATAATTCACCCCTCCACTTT. This codes for CASSQRAGTLSNNSPLHF.

The genes are TRBV30 and TRBJ1-2; D may be TRBD1 (5 bases). The CDR3 is 15 amino acids. Per the germline V gene, CDR1 is GTSNPN and CDR2 is SVGIG (reference sequence). Between the trimmed V and J ends, which lost 0 bases and 5 bases, there was a span of 16 bases. The chain's CDR3 is CAWSVRRGSAYGYTF. The CDR3 bases are TGTGCCTGGAGTGTAAGAAGGGGATCGGCATATGGCTACACCTTC.

The chain is built from TRBV7-8 and TRBJ1-4; D gene ambiguous. V lost 5 bases to trimming and J lost 4 bases, with 11 bases between them. The CDR3 sequence is 14 residues long. Per the germline V gene, CDR1 is SGHVS and CDR2 is FQNEAQ. The chain's CDR3 is CASSLNIVNEKLFF. The DNA of the CDR3 is TGTGCCAGCAGCCTTAATATCGTTAATGAAAAACTGTTTTTT.

The chain employs TRBV29-1 and TRBJ2-2, with TRBD1 matching over 9 bases. The V segment lost 7 bases and the J segment 8 bases; nucleotides outside the gene matches: 11. This CDR3 has 14 amino acids. Germline V gene sequence: CDR1 SQVTM, CDR2 ANQGSEA. CDR3 nucleotide sequence: TGCAGCGCAACCGGGACAGGGTATATGGGGGAGCTGTTTTTT. This translates into CSATGTGYMGELFF.

This clone has only one observation. The rearrangement links TRBV21-1 to TRBJ1-2; the DNA was not compared with TRBD1, the D call given in the table. TRBV21-1 is a recognized pseudogene. The CDR3 extends over 17 amino acids. In nucleotides, the CDR3 is TGTGCCAGCAGCAAAGGGGAACAGGGGGCTTCGGACTATGGCTACACCTTC. It is translated as CASSKGEQGASDYGYTF.

V usage is TRBV5-1 and J usage is TRBJ2-2, with D uncertain. From germline, CDR1 is SGHRS and CDR2 YFSETQ. V was shortened by 2 bases and J by 7 bases, with 12 bases between the two germline ends. CDR3 size: 14 residues. Here the CDR3 DNA reads TGCGCCAGCAGCTTTGACCCGGGCGGCGGGGAGCTGTTTTTT. As protein: CASSFDPGGGELFF.

The chain is built from TRBV18 and TRBJ1-1, with 8 nucleotides matching TRBD1. V lost 4 bases, J lost 4 bases, and 5 bases stayed unmatched. This CDR3 region has 14 residues. Germline CDR1 is KGHSH and CDR2 is LQKENI. CDR3 sequence (DNA): TGTGCCAGCTCACGGGACAGGTATGGCACTGAAGCTTTCTTT. It encodes CASSRDRYGTEAFF. Combining the CDR3 with reference TRBV18 and TRBJ1-1 gives the whole variable domain NAGVMQNPRHLVRRRGQEARLRCSPMKGHSHVYWYRQLPEEGLKFMVYLQKENIIDESGMPKERFSAEFPKEGPSILRIQQVVRGDSAAYFCASSRDRYGTEAFFGQGTRLTVV.